This TCR beta chain was identified during a study of shared clonotypes between healthy human individuals. V was cut by 1 base and J by 0 bases, with 16 bases left in between. CDR1 and CDR2 (germline): LGHNA, YSLEER. This CDR3 contains 17 residues. Deep-level settings were used for running the assay. Profiled with immunoSEQ multiplex PCR; TCRdb holds only in-frame clones, not every one. Among some 700,000 clones listed, 90% were seen once. Source material: memory CD8+ T cells from PBMCs. Stated subset: CD45RO+ cells pooled with CCR7-negative TemRA cells. This clonotype was sampled from a young man in good health. Some clones in this sample may be carry-over from other donors' samples. This sequence joins TRBV4-3 and TRBJ2-7; tentative D call: TRBD1 (6 bases). CDR3: CASSQVRDTMFSYEQYF. In nucleotides, the CDR3 is TGCGCCAGCAGCCAAGTCCGGGACACGATGTTCTCCTACGAGCAGTACTTC.